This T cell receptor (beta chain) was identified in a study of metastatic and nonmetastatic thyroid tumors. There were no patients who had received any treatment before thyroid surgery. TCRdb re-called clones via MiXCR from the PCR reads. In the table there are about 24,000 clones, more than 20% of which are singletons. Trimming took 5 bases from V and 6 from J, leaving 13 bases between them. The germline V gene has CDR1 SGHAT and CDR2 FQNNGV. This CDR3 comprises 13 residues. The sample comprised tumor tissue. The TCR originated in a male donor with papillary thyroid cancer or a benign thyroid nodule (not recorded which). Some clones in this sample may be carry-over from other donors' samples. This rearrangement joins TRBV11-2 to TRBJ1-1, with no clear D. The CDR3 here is CASSPGPRAEAFF. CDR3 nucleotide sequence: TGTGCCAGCAGCCCGGGCCCTCGGGCTGAAGCTTTCTTT.